These T cell receptor beta chains were read from a single sample in a study of shared clonotypes between healthy human individuals. The protocol was immunoSEQ multiplex PCR, while the TCRdb copy is restricted to in-frame clones and leaves out a portion. Of 2 million to 3 million clones detected, 80% to 95% appear once; the ten largest clones hold 0.36%. What was sequenced was naive CD4+ T cells from PBMCs. The receptor set was obtained from a man younger than 35 in good health. Some clones in this sample may be carry-over from other donors' samples. The CDR3 runs from the conserved cysteine through the conserved F or W. D genes are given only for firm matches. Not all rows give a size; the values are once, few, many and, for expanded clones, a class.

j_call,clone_size,d_call,v_call,cdr3_nt,cdr3_aa
TRBJ2-7,-,TRBD1,TRBV28,TGTGCCAGCAGTTTTCTGGACAGGGTCTATTACGAGCAGTACTTC,CASSFLDRVYYEQYF
TRBJ1-1,-,-,TRBV29-1,TGCAGCGTTGAAGGGGAGAACACTGAAGCTTTCTTT,CSVEGENTEAFF
TRBJ2-7,-,-,TRBV5-1,TGCGCCAGCAGCTTTTTACAGGGAGGTGGAGAGCAGTACTTC,CASSFLQGGGEQYF
TRBJ1-2,once,TRBD1,TRBV7-2,TGTGCCAGCAGCTTTTCAGGGGGGGACTATGGCTACACCTTC,CASSFSGGDYGYTF
TRBJ1-2,-,-,TRBV10-3,TGTGCCATCAGTGAGGGGGCAGGGTTATATGGCTACACCTTC,CAISEGAGLYGYTF
TRBJ1-5,-,-,TRBV30,TGTGCCTGGGGGGCGGGGGCCGGTCAGCCCCAGCATTTT,CAWGAGAGQPQHF
TRBJ2-7,-,TRBD1,TRBV5-1,TGCGCCAGCAGCCCGGGACAGGGCGTGTACGAGCAGTACTTC,CASSPGQGVYEQYF
TRBJ2-2,-,-,TRBV5-1,TGCGCCAGCAGCCCCACACCAGGGCACACCGGGGAGCTGTTTTTT,CASSPTPGHTGELFF
TRBJ1-4,-,-,TRBV28,TGTGCCAGCACGTCGTCAGGTAGCAATGAAAAACTGTTTTTT,CASTSSGSNEKLFF
TRBJ1-1,-,-,TRBV27,TGTGCCAGCAGTTTAAGAGTTCCTGGGTACACTGAAGCTTTCTTT,CASSLRVPGYTEAFF
TRBJ2-1,once,-,TRBV10-3,TGTGCCATCACTAGGGACGTGAACAATGAGCAGTTCTTC,CAITRDVNNEQFF
TRBJ2-5,-,-,TRBV7-9,TGTGCCAGCAGCTTAGCTCTGGGGTTACAAGAGACCCAGTACTTC,CASSLALGLQETQYF
TRBJ1-4,-,TRBD1,TRBV5-1,TGCGCCAGCAGCTTCCAGGGGGCGGGCACTAATGAAAAACTGTTTTTT,CASSFQGAGTNEKLFF
TRBJ1-4,-,-,TRBV19,TGTGCCAGTAGTAGAAGACAGGTGGCTAATGAAAAACTGTTTTTT,CASSRRQVANEKLFF
TRBJ2-4,-,-,TRBV28,TGTGCCAGCAGTTTATGGGGGGGGCGCACGGACATTCAGTACTTC,CASSLWGGRTDIQYF
TRBJ1-2,once,-,TRBV4-1,TGCGCCAGCAGCCAAGATGATCGGGGTTACTATGGCTACACCTTC,CASSQDDRGYYGYTF
TRBJ2-7,-,-,TRBV10-3,TGTGCCATCAGTGAGTCGAGGGGGGCGGGCGAGCAGTACTTC,CAISESRGAGEQYF
TRBJ2-7,-,-,TRBV7-9,TGTGCCAGCAGCTGGGTATACGAGCAGTACTTC,CASSWVYEQYF
TRBJ2-3,-,TRBD2,TRBV19,TGTGCCAGTAGTATTACTAGCGGGTCAGATACGCAGTATTTT,CASSITSGSDTQYF
TRBJ2-5,-,-,TRBV18,TGTGCCAGCTCACCTAGGAATGGAGAGACCCAGTACTTC,CASSPRNGETQYF
TRBJ2-1,-,-,TRBV19,TGTGCCAGTAGTATAGATCGGACATCGGCCTACAATGAGCAGTTCTTC,CASSIDRTSAYNEQFF
TRBJ2-2,-,-,TRBV11-2,TGTGCCAGCCCCCAAGGGGTGGCCTCAAACACCGGGGAGCTGTTTTTT,CASPQGVASNTGELFF
TRBJ2-2,-,TRBD2,TRBV13,TGTGCCAGCAGCCGAAGCTCGGGGGGGCTTACCGGGGAGCTGTTTTTT,CASSRSSGGLTGELFF
TRBJ1-4,-,-,TRBV2,TGTGCCAGCCGGCCGATCGGGCGGGGACTAGGACTGTTTTTT,CASRPIGRGLGLFF
TRBJ1-1,-,TRBD1,TRBV28,TGTGCCAGCAAGGACAGGGGAAAAACTGAAGCTTTCTTT,CASKDRGKTEAFF
TRBJ1-1,-,-,TRBV2,TGTGCCAGCAGTGAACTGGGCCTGAACACTGAAGCTTTCTTT,CASSELGLNTEAFF
TRBJ2-1,-,-,TRBV15,TGTGCCACCAGCAGAGCTTTGTGGGCTGCCGGAAATGAGCAGTTCTTC,CATSRALWAAGNEQFF
TRBJ1-6,-,TRBD1,TRBV7-3,TGTGCCAGCAGCCCACACAGGGGCCGGAATTCACCCCTCCACTTT,CASSPHRGRNSPLHF
TRBJ2-3,-,-,TRBV18,TGTGCCAGCTCAACCAGGGGTGCGGCCGGCGACGATAGCACAGATACGCAGTATTTT,CASSTRGAAGDDSTDTQYF
TRBJ1-1,-,-,TRBV6-7,TGTGCCAGCAGTCCCCGACAGGTCATGAACACTGAAGCTTTCTTT,CASSPRQVMNTEAFF
TRBJ1-1,-,-,TRBV5-1,TGCGCCAGCAGCTGGGGGGCGGAAAACACTGAAGCTTTCTTT,CASSWGAENTEAFF
TRBJ2-3,-,TRBD2,TRBV5-4,TGTGCCAGCAGCTTGGCGCAGCGGGAGGCGGTAACAGATACGCAGTATTTT,CASSLAQREAVTDTQYF